This T cell receptor beta chain was identified during a study of blood T cell repertoires in COVID-19. The CDR3 consists of 13 residues. From germline, CDR1 is SEHNR and CDR2 FQNEAQ (reference sequence). V was clipped by 7 bases and J by 0 bases, with 10 bases between them. Here immunoSEQ multiplex PCR was the method, and the copy in TCRdb shows in-frame clones only, minus some. Here the sample spans about 320,000 clones, 90% being singletons. The clonotype originates from a woman aged 25 to 45 who had been exposed to COVID-19. This chain joins TRBV7-9 and TRBJ2-7, with D tentatively TRBD2 (5 bases). Sequenced sample: PBMCs or T cells enriched from blood (not recorded which). CDR3 sequence reads: CASIGENSYEQYF. DNA for the CDR3: TGTGCCAGCATCGGGGAGAACTCCTACGAGCAGTACTTC.